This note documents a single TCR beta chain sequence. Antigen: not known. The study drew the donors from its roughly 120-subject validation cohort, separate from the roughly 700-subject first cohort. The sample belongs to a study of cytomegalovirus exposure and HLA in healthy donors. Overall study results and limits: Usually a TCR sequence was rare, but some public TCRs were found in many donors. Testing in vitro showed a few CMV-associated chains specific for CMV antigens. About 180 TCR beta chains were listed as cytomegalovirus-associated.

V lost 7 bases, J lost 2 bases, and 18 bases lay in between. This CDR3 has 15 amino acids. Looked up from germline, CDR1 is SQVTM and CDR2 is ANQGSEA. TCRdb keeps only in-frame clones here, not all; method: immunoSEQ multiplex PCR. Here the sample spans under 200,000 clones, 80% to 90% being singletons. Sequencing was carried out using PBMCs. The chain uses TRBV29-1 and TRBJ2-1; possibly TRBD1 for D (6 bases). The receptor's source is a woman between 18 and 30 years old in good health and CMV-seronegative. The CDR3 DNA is TGCAGCGGGGGGCCTTCAACAGGGACCTACAATGAGCAGTTCTTC. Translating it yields CSGGPSTGTYNEQFF.